The 14 T cell receptor beta chains below all came from one sample that was sequenced in a study of shared clonotypes between healthy human individuals. Sequencing was performed with immunoSEQ multiplex PCR; in TCRdb, only in-frame clones are kept and a portion is missing. The sample includes 490,000 or so clones, 76% seen only once; the top ten take 10% to 15%. Sequencing input: PBMCs. All receptors come from a middle-aged woman in good health. Some clones in this sample may be carry-over from other donors' samples.

The chain is built from TRBV29-1 and TRBJ2-3, with D uncertain. The V end was cut by 1 base, the J end by 9 bases, with 11 bases between. The CDR3 extends over 12 amino acids. Germline CDR1 reads SQVTM; CDR2 reads ANQGSEA. This CDR3 is CSVEGDARTQYF. The CDR3 nucleotides read TGCAGCGTTGAAGGTGATGCTCGCACGCAGTATTTT.

The chain links TRBV4-2 to TRBJ1-3; D call uncertain. The V gene lost 3 bases and the J gene lost 0 bases, with 15 bases spanning the gap. This CDR3 is 17 amino acids long. Germline loops: CDR1 LGHNA, CDR2 YNFKEQ. CDR3 residues: CASSQQDRVSSGNTIYF. For the CDR3, the DNA is TGTGCCAGCAGCCAGCAAGATCGGGTCAGCTCTGGAAACACCATATATTTT.

This chain connects TRBV7-2 to TRBJ1-1; perhaps TRBD1 as D (6 bases). This CDR3 has 15 amino acids. Germline V gene data show CDR1 as SGHTA and CDR2 as FQGNSA. Trimming removed 5 bases from V and 0 bases from J, with 13 bases in between. The CDR3 is CASSRYRAMNTEAFF. The CDR3 coding sequence is TGTGCCAGCAGCCGGTACAGGGCTATGAACACTGAAGCTTTCTTT. The complete variable domain, with remaining parts taken from reference TRBV7-2 and TRBJ1-1, reads GAGVSQSPSNKVTEKGKDVELRCDPISGHTALYWYRQSLGQGLEFLIYFQGNSAPDKSGLPSDRFSAERTGGSVSTLTIQRTQQEDSAVYLCASSRYRAMNTEAFFGQGTRLTVV.

The rearrangement joins TRBV18 to TRBJ2-7; D is unclear. Germline V lookup: CDR1 KGHSH, CDR2 LQKENI. V lost 1 base and J 2 bases, leaving 9 bases between the germline ends. This CDR3 is built from 14 residues. The chain's CDR3 is CASSPRPNTYEQYF. The CDR3 region has the DNA TGTGCCAGCTCACCACGGCCAAACACCTACGAGCAGTACTTC.

CDR3 bases: TGTGCCAGCAGCTTATATGAGGGGTTTCAGCCCCAGCATTTT. Protein product: CASSLYEGFQPQHF. The J gene is TRBJ1-5, the V gene TRBV7-2, with a weak D call TRBD1 (5 bases). V lost 2 bases and J lost 6, with 11 bases in between. CDR3 size: 14 residues. Germline CDR1 and CDR2: SGHTA and FQGNSA.

This clone turned up a few times. The chain carries TRBV28 and TRBJ2-2; D remains unclear. Trimming took 5 bases from V and 6 from J, leaving 7 bases between them. CDR1 is MDHEN and CDR2 is SYDVKM in the germline V gene. This CDR3 is built from 12 residues. The CDR3 region is CASSTPSGELFF. In DNA form, the CDR3 reads TGTGCCAGCAGTACTCCTTCCGGGGAGCTGTTTTTT.

The chain is built from TRBV2 and TRBJ2-5, with D possibly being TRBD2 (6 bases). Trimming cost V 6 bases and J 7 bases, with 9 bases left between them. Germline CDR1 and CDR2: SNHLY and FYNNEI. The CDR3 extends over 11 amino acids. The CDR3 nucleotides are TGTGCCAGCAGGGGGGAGGTGACCCAGTACTTC. This codes for CASRGEVTQYF.

This clone appeared once. The junction differs from germline at one of its ends, possibly a read error. This chain joins TRBV5-1 and TRBJ1-3; 8 bases map to TRBD1. CDR1 and CDR2 (germline): SGHRS, YFSETQ. This CDR3 comprises 15 residues. The CDR3 sequence: CASSLDRGAGSTIYF. The CDR3 region has the DNA TGCGCCAGCAGCTTGGACAGGGGGGCCGGAAGCACCATATATTTT.

Worth noting for this clone: With only one base between it and a far larger clone, this is likely a read error. The chain couples TRBV29-1 to TRBJ1-1; D is undetermined. Germline V gene data show CDR1 as SQVTM and CDR2 as ANQGSEA. The CDR3 consists of 12 residues. In DNA form, the CDR3 reads TGCAGCGCCTACCGTGGGAACACTGAAGCTTCCTTT. This gives the protein CSAYRGNTEASF.

The chain recombines TRBV5-1 with TRBJ2-1, with TRBD2 matching 7 bases. The CDR3 sequence is 15 residues long. Germline V CDR1 and CDR2: SGHRS, YFSETQ. V shed 0 bases and J 6 bases; nucleotides not matched to a gene: 6. Here the CDR3 reads CASSLEAGIINEQFF. Written as DNA, the CDR3 is TGCGCCAGCAGCTTGGAAGCGGGAATCATCAATGAGCAGTTCTTC.

The chain uses TRBV5-5 and TRBJ1-2; 7 bases are a match to TRBD1. The V gene end was trimmed by 1 base and the J gene end by 0 bases; junction bases not matched to a gene: 6. The CDR3 loop spans 16 amino acids. CDR1 is SGHKS and CDR2 is YYEKEE in the germline V gene (reference sequence). CDR3 sequence reads: CASSLRGDSSNYGYTF. DNA for the CDR3: TGTGCCAGCAGCTTGAGGGGGGACAGCTCTAACTATGGCTACACCTTC.

This chain links TRBV19 with TRBJ2-2, with unresolved D. This CDR3 has 15 residues. V gave up 6 bases and J gave up 6 bases, with 17 bases separating them. Germline V CDR1 and CDR2: LNHDA, SQIVND (reference sequence). CDR3 residues: CASRFQHRSSGELFF. The DNA for the CDR3 is TGTGCCAGTAGGTTCCAGCACAGATCATCCGGGGAGCTGTTTTTT.

This clone was counted a few times. The CDR3 reads CASSNGIHGGYTF. The CDR3 DNA follows: TGTGCCAGCAGCAACGGGATTCATGGAGGCTACACCTTC. The V gene is TRBV7-3, the J gene TRBJ1-2; no clear D gene. Germline CDR1 is SGHTA and CDR2 is FQGTGA. Trimming cost V 5 bases and J 8 bases, with 15 bases left between them. This CDR3 spans 13 amino acids.

With regard to this clone: The same CDR3 can be traced to other DNA sequences in this sample. The V gene is TRBV27, the J gene TRBJ2-5, with a weak D call TRBD2 (6 bases). V was shortened by 2 bases and J by 4 bases, with 11 bases between the two germline ends. This CDR3 spans 14 amino acids. Germline V gene data show CDR1 as MNHEY and CDR2 as SMNVEV (reference sequence). Here the CDR3 reads CASSLRQGGETQYF. The CDR3, as DNA: TGTGCCAGCAGTTTACGGCAGGGAGGAGAGACCCAGTACTTC.